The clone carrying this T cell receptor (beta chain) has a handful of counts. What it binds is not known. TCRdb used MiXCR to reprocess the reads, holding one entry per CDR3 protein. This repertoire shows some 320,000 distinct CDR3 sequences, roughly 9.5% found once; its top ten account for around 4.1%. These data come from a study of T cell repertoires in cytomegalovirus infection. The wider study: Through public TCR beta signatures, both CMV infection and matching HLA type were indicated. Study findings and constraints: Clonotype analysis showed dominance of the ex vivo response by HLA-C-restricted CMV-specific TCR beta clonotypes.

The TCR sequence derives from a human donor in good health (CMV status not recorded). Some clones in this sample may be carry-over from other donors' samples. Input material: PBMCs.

CDR3 in amino acids: CASSSPASGGSGANVLTF. The CDR3 DNA reads as TGTGCCAGCAGCTCCCCGGCGTCCGGAGGTTCTGGGGCCAACGTCCTGACTTTC. This chain joins TRBV7-9 and TRBJ2-6, with a weak D call TRBD2 (5 bases). The CDR3 has 18 amino acids. V dropped 4 bases and J dropped 1 base, with 17 bases sitting between them. Germline values: CDR1 SEHNR, CDR2 FQNEAQ (reference sequence).